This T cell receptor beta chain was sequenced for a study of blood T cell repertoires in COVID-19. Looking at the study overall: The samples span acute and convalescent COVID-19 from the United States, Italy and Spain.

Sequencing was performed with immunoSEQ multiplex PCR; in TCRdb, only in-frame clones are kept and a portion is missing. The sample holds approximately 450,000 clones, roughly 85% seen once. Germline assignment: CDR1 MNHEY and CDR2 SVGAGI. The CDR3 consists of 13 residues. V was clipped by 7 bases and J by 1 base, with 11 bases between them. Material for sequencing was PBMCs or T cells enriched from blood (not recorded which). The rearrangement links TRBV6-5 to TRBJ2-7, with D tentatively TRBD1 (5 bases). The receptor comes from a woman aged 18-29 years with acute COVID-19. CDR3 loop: CASTPGPSYEQYF. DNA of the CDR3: TGTGCCAGCACCCCAGGGCCTTCCTACGAGCAGTACTTC.